A selection of T cell receptor beta chains follows, all from one sample in a study of T-cell memory formation after mild COVID-19. TCRdb re-analysed the 5' RACE reads in MiXCR, keeping a single row per CDR3 protein. There are over 500,000 distinct CDR3 sequences in the sample; 15% to 20% occur only once, and around 8.1% lies in the top ten. The sample was PBMCs or a T cell subset sorted from them (not recorded which). The receptors were sampled from an adult woman who had mild COVID-19 (a few samples of this study predate the infection). Cell type and time point are not known. Both conserved end residues are part of each CDR3. Clone size is given for some rows only: seen once, a few or many times, or a class if the clone is expanded.

>few|TRBV11-3|TRBJ2-1
CASSLAGTESYNEQFF
>.|TRBV19|TRBJ1-1
CASSISAGVNTEAFF
>.|TRBV7-3|TRBJ1-6
CASSFIAGGSPLHF
>.|TRBV10-3|TRBJ2-5
CAISEPRETQYF
>few|TRBV30|TRBJ2-1
CAWSVGPRQFF
>.|TRBV6-1|TRBJ2-1
CASDSAGDNEQFF
>few|TRBV7-9|TRBJ2-3
CASSGDFERGDTQYF
>few|TRBV2|TRBJ2-3
CASSEAIGETDTQYF
>once|TRBV7-9|TRBJ1-6
CASGGYNSPLHF
>.|TRBV5-1|TRBJ1-3
CASSRGGDSGNTIYF
>.|TRBV9|TRBJ2-2
CASSDRPNTGELFF
>few|TRBV5-1|TRBJ1-2
CASSHGTNAYGYTF
>.|TRBV7-2|TRBJ2-1
CASSPQGLAPTRGGEQFF
>many|TRBV7-3|TRBJ2-7
CASSLPTEDEQYF
>few|TRBV7-6|TRBJ2-2
CASSFYSAGQANTGELFF
>.|TRBV19|TRBJ1-4
CASRDLQGNVDEKLFF
>.|TRBV4-2|TRBJ1-3
CASSPDGTAGNTIYF
>.|TRBV6-4|TRBJ1-2
CASSDVAGGAAYGYTF
>few|TRBV7-9|TRBJ2-1
CASSPGTAFRNEQFF
>.|TRBV5-1|TRBJ1-6
CASSLDLAGRPNSPLHF
>.|TRBV11-2|TRBJ2-1
CASSYSLDVAQFF
>few|TRBV20-1|TRBJ1-1
CSAFESPEAFF
>few|TRBV18|TRBJ2-7
CASSPGQRSHEQYF
>.|TRBV6-1|TRBJ2-7
CASSEREGYSYEQYF
>few|TRBV7-2|TRBJ2-3
CASSRGGLAGGPDTQYF
>.|TRBV5-4|TRBJ2-7
CASSFSGLAGPGEQYF
>.|TRBV12-3/TRBV12-4|TRBJ1-6
CASSLDSHPPLHF
>.|TRBV24-1|TRBJ2-1
CATSDAGTSDYNEQFF
>.|TRBV5-6|TRBJ2-7
CASSLRTGELKYF
>few|TRBV7-9|TRBJ2-7
CASSPVAAYEQYF
>few|TRBV24-1|TRBJ2-1
CATSDLGRNEQFF
>many|TRBV5-6|TRBJ2-7
CASSSGTAYYEQYF
>few|TRBV30|TRBJ2-7
CAWAGTKVYEQYF
>.|TRBV14|TRBJ1-1
CASSQGAGGLSGNTEAFF
>.|TRBV5-1|TRBJ1-4
CASTQGPDRRVIIEKLFF
>few|TRBV5-1|TRBJ2-1
CASRRPGGAENEQFF
>few|TRBV7-9|TRBJ1-2
CASSLAAGDGYTF
>.|TRBV20-1|TRBJ2-7
CSATQARTGSDEQYF
>.|TRBV13|TRBJ2-3
CASTDGLAGGLTDTQCF
>few|TRBV29-1|TRBJ2-1
CSVSLSSYNEQFF
>few|TRBV5-4|TRBJ2-1
CASSKMTGTGQVNEQFF
>.|TRBV2|TRBJ2-7
CASSGVRDTPYEQYF
>.|TRBV14|TRBJ1-1
CASSRVGDVITEAFF
>.|TRBV12-3/TRBV12-4|TRBJ2-2
CASSPRQGSAGELFF
>few|TRBV25-1|TRBJ1-1
CASKPQGWNTEAFF
>.|TRBV20-1|TRBJ2-1
CSARGGAGLSYNEQFF
>.|TRBV7-2|TRBJ2-3
CASSLVSLAGSRRDTQYF
>.|TRBV14|TRBJ2-2
CASSQVGMNTGELFF
>many|TRBV25-1|TRBJ2-1
CASTRETGTVVYNEQFF
>.|TRBV14|TRBJ2-1
CASSQRQDAKQFF
>.|TRBV5-1|TRBJ2-1
CASSDPEAGGSYNEQFF
>.|TRBV5-1|TRBJ2-7
CASSFTFAGTGDVYEQYF
>.|TRBV6-5|TRBJ1-2
CASSYMARQLYGYTF